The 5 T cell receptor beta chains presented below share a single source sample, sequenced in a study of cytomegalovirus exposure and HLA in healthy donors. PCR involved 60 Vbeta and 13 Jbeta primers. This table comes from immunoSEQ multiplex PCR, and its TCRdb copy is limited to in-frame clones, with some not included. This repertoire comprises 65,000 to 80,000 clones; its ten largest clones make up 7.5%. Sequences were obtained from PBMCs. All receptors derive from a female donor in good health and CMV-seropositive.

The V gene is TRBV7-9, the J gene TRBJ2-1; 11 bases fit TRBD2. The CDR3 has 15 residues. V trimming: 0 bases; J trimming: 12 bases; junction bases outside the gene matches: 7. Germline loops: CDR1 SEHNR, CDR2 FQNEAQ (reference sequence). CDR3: CASSLAPLAGDGQFF. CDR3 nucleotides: TGTGCCAGCAGCTTAGCGCCACTAGCGGGAGACGGGCAGTTCTTC.

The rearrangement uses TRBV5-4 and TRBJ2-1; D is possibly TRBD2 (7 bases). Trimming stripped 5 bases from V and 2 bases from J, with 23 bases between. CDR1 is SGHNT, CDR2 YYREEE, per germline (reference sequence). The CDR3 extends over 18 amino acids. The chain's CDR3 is CASRGGSARGQTYNEQFF. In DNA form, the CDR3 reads TGTGCCAGCAGGGGAGGTTCGGCGCGGGGGCAGACCTACAATGAGCAGTTCTTC.

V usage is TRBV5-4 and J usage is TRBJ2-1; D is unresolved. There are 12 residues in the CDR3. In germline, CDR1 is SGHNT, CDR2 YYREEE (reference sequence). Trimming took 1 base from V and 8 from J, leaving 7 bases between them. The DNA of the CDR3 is TGTGCCAGCAGCTTGAACCAGGATGAGCAGTTCTTC. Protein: CASSLNQDEQFF.

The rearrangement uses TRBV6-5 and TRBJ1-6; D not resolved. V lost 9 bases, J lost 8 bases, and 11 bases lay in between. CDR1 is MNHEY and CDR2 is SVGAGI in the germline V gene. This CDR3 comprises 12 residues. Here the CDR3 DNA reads TGTGCCAGTACACGAGGCGATTCACCCCTCCACTTT. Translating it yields CASTRGDSPLHF.

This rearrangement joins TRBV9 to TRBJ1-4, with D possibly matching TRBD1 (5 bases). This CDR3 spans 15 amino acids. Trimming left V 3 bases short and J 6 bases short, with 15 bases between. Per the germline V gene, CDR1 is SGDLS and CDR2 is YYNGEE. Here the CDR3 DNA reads TGTGCCAGCAGCGGTGATACAGGAAGTCATGAAAAACTGTTTTTT. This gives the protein CASSGDTGSHEKLFF. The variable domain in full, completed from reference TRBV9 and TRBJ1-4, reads DSGVTQTPKHLITATGQRVTLRCSPRSGDLSVYWYQQSLDQGLQFLIQYYNGEERAKGNILERFSAQQFPDLHSELNLSSLELGDSALYFCASSGDTGSHEKLFFGSGTQLSVL.